This entry describes one T cell receptor (beta chain). The sample is drawn from a study of blood T cell repertoires in COVID-19. About the research overall: Nucleic acid was either cDNA or gDNA, and it came from T cells, B-cell-depleted T cells, or PBMCs.

J was trimmed by 4 bases and V by 0 bases; bases with no gene match: 4. Germline V gene lookup returns CDR1 SGHAT and CDR2 FQNNGV. This CDR3 has 16 amino acids. In the authors' workflow: Amplification with reference gene primers provided the estimates of nucleated cell counts. Method: immunoSEQ multiplex PCR; TCRdb's copy keeps in-frame clones and lacks some. The DNA was the basis for D and trimming; V, J and clone size are from that table. The sample yields under 45,000 clones, around four fifths seen once. The receptor was isolated from a woman older than 75 with active or convalescent COVID-19. The sequenced material came from peripheral blood. The chain carries TRBV11-2 and TRBJ2-7, with 12 bases fitting TRBD2. CDR3 sequence: CASSLDLAGGKYEQYF. The CDR3 DNA sequence: TGTGCCAGCAGCTTAGATCTAGCGGGAGGGAAGTACGAGCAGTACTTC.